Presented here are 27 T cell receptor beta chains from one specimen sequenced in a study of shared clonotypes between healthy human individuals (dated by TCRdb to 2019 to 2021). The library was built by means of the immunoSEQ multiplex PCR assay. TCRdb provides this immuneACCESS table in a form limited to in-frame rearrangements. Some clones are lacking; in checked studies, under half of them reflect an unresolved V gene, and why the rest are absent is not known. The sample records approximately 720,000 clones, just over 90% of which are singletons. The ten largest clones add up to nearly 25% of the sample. CD8 naive samples were CD45RO-negative cells positively selected for CCR7, giving a CD45RA+CCR7+ population that excluded TemRA cells. The source material was naive CD8+ T cells sorted from blood. Sample cell subset or site, as interpreted from the label and publication: CD45RA+CCR7+. Receptor source: a man between 25 and 39 years old in good health.

The chain carries TRBV15 and TRBJ2-5; D is perhaps TRBD1 or TRBD2 (5 bases each). The CDR3 has 15 amino acids. The V end lost 0 bases, the J end lost 11 bases, and 19 bases lay between the germline ends. Germline CDR1 is LNHNV and CDR2 is YYDKDF (reference sequence). CDR3 residues: CATSRDSGGQGEQYF. The CDR3 DNA reads as TGTGCCACCAGCAGAGATTCGGGCGGGCAAGGGGAGCAGTACTTC.

The chain is built from TRBV4-2 and TRBJ2-7; D is possibly TRBD2 (5 bases). This CDR3 comprises 16 residues. Trimming removed 0 bases at V and 3 bases at J, with 15 bases between. Germline V gives CDR1 LGHNA, CDR2 YNFKEQ. The CDR3 region is CASSQEVAGINYEQYF. In DNA form, the CDR3 reads TGTGCCAGCAGCCAAGAGGTGGCGGGTATAAACTACGAGCAGTACTTC.

This chain connects TRBV29-1 to TRBJ1-1, with 9 nucleotides matching TRBD1. Germline V CDR1 and CDR2: SQVTM, ANQGSEA. The CDR3 extends over 14 amino acids. V gave up 5 bases and J gave up 4 bases; unmatched junction bases: 8. The CDR3: CSVLAGQGITEAFF. The CDR3 DNA reads TGCAGCGTTTTAGCGGGACAGGGTATCACTGAAGCTTTCTTT.

The chain is built from TRBV7-7 and TRBJ2-3, with 12 bases lining up with TRBD2. Germline V gene sequence: CDR1 SSHAT, CDR2 FNYEAQ (reference sequence). The CDR3 extends over 18 amino acids. V shed 3 bases, J shed 1 base, and the junction held 8 bases outside the gene matches. CDR3 in amino acids: CASSLGTSGPGGTDTQYF. In nucleotides, the CDR3 is TGTGCCAGCAGCTTGGGGACTAGCGGGCCCGGCGGCACAGATACGCAGTATTTT.

J is TRBJ2-5 and V is TRBV7-9, with 14 bases matching TRBD2. Germline trimming cut 5 bases from V and 5 bases from J; bases unmatched to any gene: 7. Per germline, CDR1 SEHNR and CDR2 FQNEAQ (reference sequence). The CDR3 runs 16 residues. CDR3 protein: CASSLGLAGEGETQYF. The CDR3 coding sequence is TGTGCCAGCAGCCTGGGACTAGCGGGAGAGGGGGAGACCCAGTACTTC.

This clone turned up a few times. This chain connects TRBV27 to TRBJ1-5; possible D gene TRBD1, 5 bases. Trimming removed 5 bases from V and 9 bases from J, with 14 bases in between. Germline V gene lookup returns CDR1 MNHEY and CDR2 SMNVEV (reference sequence). The CDR3 runs to 13 residues. The CDR3 sequence: CASSREGIRPQHF. CDR3 in DNA: TGTGCCAGCAGTCGAGAGGGGATTCGGCCCCAGCATTTT.

The J gene is TRBJ2-2, the V gene TRBV7-9; TRBD2 matches 11 bases. The J segment lost 3 bases and the V segment lost 5 bases, leaving 8 bases of the junction unmatched. Germline loops: CDR1 SEHNR, CDR2 FQNEAQ (reference sequence). The CDR3 has 17 residues. The CDR3 loop reads CASSPRLAGIDTGELFF. The CDR3 coding sequence is TGTGCCAGCAGCCCCAGACTAGCGGGAATAGACACCGGGGAGCTGTTTTTT.

This chain joins TRBV11-2 and TRBJ2-5; tentatively, D is TRBD1 (6 bases). The V and J ends lost 5 bases and 5 bases respectively, with 15 bases between them. The CDR3 extends over 14 amino acids. CDR1 and CDR2 (germline): SGHAT, FQNNGV. The CDR3 sequence is CASSHPTGRETQYF. The CDR3 nucleotides read TGTGCCAGCAGCCACCCAACAGGGCGGGAGACCCAGTACTTC. The variable domain in full, completed from reference TRBV11-2 and TRBJ2-5, reads EAGVAQSPRYKIIEKRQSVAFWCNPISGHATLYWYQQILGQGPKLLIQFQNNGVVDDSQLPKDRFSAERLKGVDSTLKIQPAKLEDSAVYLCASSHPTGRETQYFGPGTRLLVL.

The chain is built from TRBV6-1 and TRBJ2-7; no clear D gene. Per germline, CDR1 MNHNS and CDR2 SASEGT. V was cut by 5 bases and J by 6 bases, with 11 bases left in between. There are 12 residues in the CDR3. The CDR3 coding sequence is TGTGCCAGCAGTCCTCCCGCATTCGAGCAGTACTTC. It specifies CASSPPAFEQYF.

This chain links TRBV19 with TRBJ1-1; D remains ambiguous. Trimming pared 6 bases from V and 6 bases from J, leaving 8 bases between. Per the germline V gene, CDR1 is LNHDA and CDR2 is SQIVND (reference sequence). This CDR3 has 11 residues. In DNA form, the CDR3 reads TGTGCCAGTAGCCGAGGATCTGAAGCTTTCTTT. Protein sequence: CASSRGSEAFF.

The chain carries TRBV10-3 and TRBJ2-1, with 7 bases fitting TRBD2. V lost 5 bases to trimming and J lost 6 bases; unmatched junction nucleotides: 13. CDR3 size: 16 residues. Per the germline V gene, CDR1 is ENHRY and CDR2 is SYGVKD. The CDR3 loop is CAISSSGNPKTNEQFF. CDR3 nucleotide sequence: TGTGCCATCAGTTCCAGCGGGAACCCGAAAACCAATGAGCAGTTCTTC.

This CDR3 is CASSLSTGNSNQPQHF. The CDR3 region has the DNA TGTGCCAGCAGTTTATCGACTGGGAATAGCAATCAGCCCCAGCATTTT. The chain is built from TRBV27 and TRBJ1-5; D gene unclear. CDR3 length: 16 residues. Trimming pared 0 bases from V and 0 bases from J, leaving 9 bases between. CDR1 and CDR2 (germline): MNHEY, SMNVEV (reference sequence).

The chain links TRBV28 to TRBJ2-3, with 8 positions matching TRBD1. Germline-derived CDR1 and CDR2 are MDHEN and SYDVKM. CDR3 length equals 15 residues. The V and J ends lost 3 bases and 8 bases, in that order; junction bases with no gene match: 10. CDR3 coding DNA: TGTGCCAGCAGTTTCGTGCCAGGGGGCGAAGGTACGCAGTATTTT. As protein: CASSFVPGGEGTQYF.

In nucleotides, the CDR3 is TGTGCCAGCAGCTCCAAAGGGACAGTCTCCTACGAGCAGTACTTC. Translation gives CASSSKGTVSYEQYF. This sequence joins TRBV7-7 and TRBJ2-7; TRBD1 matches 7 bases. Trimming at V came to 4 bases and at J to 0 bases, leaving 6 bases not matched to a gene. This CDR3 has 15 amino acids. Germline V lookup: CDR1 SSHAT, CDR2 FNYEAQ (reference sequence).

The chain recombines TRBV7-9 with TRBJ2-5, with TRBD2 as a possible D gene (5 bases). In germline, CDR1 is SEHNR, CDR2 FQNEAQ (reference sequence). Trimming took 5 bases from V and 4 from J, leaving 17 bases between them. The CDR3 spans 15 residues. The CDR3 spells CASSHRDYSPETQYF. CDR3 DNA: TGTGCCAGCAGCCACCGCGACTATTCCCCAGAGACCCAGTACTTC.

The CDR3 DNA reads as TGTGCCAGCAGCGTAGGGGGGACTAATCAGCCCCAGCATTTT. Translating gives CASSVGGTNQPQHF. V and J are TRBV9 and TRBJ1-5; TRBD1 is a possible D gene (5 bases). The CDR3 has 14 amino acids. V lost 0 bases and J lost 4, with 8 bases in between. Germline CDR1 reads SGDLS; CDR2 reads YYNGEE.

The chain joins TRBV9 to TRBJ2-1, with D possibly matching TRBD1 (6 bases). The germline V gene has CDR1 SGDLS and CDR2 YYNGEE. The CDR3 is made up of 13 amino acids. Between the trimmed V and J ends, which lost 5 bases and 8 bases, there was a span of 14 bases. CDR3 DNA sequence: TGTGCCAGCAGTGGGGGACAACGGCATGAGCAGTTCTTC. Amino acid sequence: CASSGGQRHEQFF.

This rearrangement joins TRBV4-1 to TRBJ2-1; D possibly corresponds to TRBD2 (5 bases). Trimming stripped 8 bases from V and 2 bases from J, with 10 bases between. The CDR3 extends over 13 amino acids. The germline V gene encodes CDR1 MGHRA and CDR2 YSYEKL. The CDR3 region is CASSRAAYNEQFF. In DNA form, the CDR3 reads TGCGCCAGCTCGCGGGCCGCCTACAATGAGCAGTTCTTC.

In the case of this clone: Relative to the germline gene, one junction end is altered; a read error may explain this. The chain carries TRBV11-2 and TRBJ2-3, with TRBD2 as a possible D gene (7 bases). The CDR3 consists of 11 residues. Germline lookup yields CDR1 SGHAT and CDR2 FQNNGV. The CDR3 coding sequence is TGTGCCAGCAGCTCCTCAGGGGAGGGTGGCTTT. Residues: CASSSSGEGGF.

The J gene is TRBJ1-4, the V gene TRBV2; D perhaps matches TRBD1 (5 bases). The CDR3 contains 14 residues. Germline V lookup: CDR1 SNHLY, CDR2 FYNNEI. V was shortened by 6 bases and J by 6 bases, with 14 bases between the two germline ends. The CDR3 reads CASRGRMIDEKLFF. The CDR3 DNA follows: TGTGCCAGCAGGGGACGGATGATAGATGAAAAACTGTTTTTT.

The V gene is TRBV28, the J gene TRBJ2-1; 11 bases agree with TRBD1. Germline loops: CDR1 MDHEN, CDR2 SYDVKM. J was trimmed by 7 bases and V by 1 base; bases with no gene match: 30. The CDR3 is made up of 24 amino acids. The CDR3 sequence is CASSLFILGPGEPPGQGELNEQFF. The CDR3 DNA follows: TGTGCCAGCAGTTTATTTATCTTGGGCCCCGGCGAGCCCCCGGGACAGGGGGAGTTGAATGAGCAGTTCTTC.

Comment on this clone: Other DNA sequences in the same sample also yield this CDR3. V and J are TRBV5-4 and TRBJ2-7; no clear D gene. The CDR3 loop spans 12 amino acids. V lost 0 bases and J lost 3, with 4 bases in between. From germline, CDR1 is SGHNT and CDR2 YYREEE (reference sequence). The CDR3 loop is CASSLGVYEQYF. CDR3 DNA sequence: TGTGCCAGCAGCTTGGGTGTCTACGAGCAGTACTTC.

The CDR3 spells CASSSQWGGYTF. CDR3 sequence (DNA): TGTGCCAGCAGCTCTCAATGGGGGGGCTACACCTTC. This sequence joins TRBV7-2 and TRBJ1-2, with D tentatively TRBD1 (5 bases). Germline assignment: CDR1 SGHTA and CDR2 FQGNSA. Between the trimmed V and J ends, which lost 4 bases and 8 bases, there was a span of 11 bases. The CDR3 contains 12 residues. The full variable domain, its missing parts supplied by reference TRBV7-2 and TRBJ1-2, is GAGVSQSPSNKVTEKGKDVELRCDPISGHTALYWYRQSLGQGLEFLIYFQGNSAPDKSGLPSDRFSAERTGGSVSTLTIQRTQQEDSAVYLCASSSQWGGYTFGSGTRLTVV.

The chain combines TRBV10-3 with TRBJ1-2, with D maybe TRBD1 (6 bases). V lost 3 bases and J lost 4, with 12 bases in between. Germline values: CDR1 ENHRY, CDR2 SYGVKD. This CDR3 is built from 14 residues. CDR3 sequence reads: CAISDPGQIYGYTF. CDR3 DNA sequence: TGTGCCATCAGTGACCCCGGACAGATCTATGGCTACACCTTC.

V usage is TRBV27 and J usage is TRBJ2-7; no definite D call. The CDR3 has 16 amino acids. Germline V lookup: CDR1 MNHEY, CDR2 SMNVEV (reference sequence). V gave up 2 bases and J gave up 1 base, with 15 bases separating them. As DNA, the CDR3 is TGTGCCAGCAGTTTAGGCCCGTACGGGCCATCCTACGAGCAGTACTTC. As protein: CASSLGPYGPSYEQYF.

This clone has only one observation. The V and J genes are TRBV29-1 and TRBJ2-3, with TRBD1 identical over 9 bases. CDR3 length: 15 amino acids. V trimming: 4 bases; J trimming: 6 bases; junction bases outside the gene matches: 11. Germline V gene sequence: CDR1 SQVTM, CDR2 ANQGSEA. CDR3 amino acids: CSVVGGTGRRDTQYF. The CDR3 DNA reads TGCAGCGTTGTAGGTGGGACAGGGCGCAGGGATACGCAGTATTTT.

The chain has TRBV10-1 and TRBJ1-4, with D possibly being TRBD1 (5 bases). Looked up from germline, CDR1 is WNHNN and CDR2 is SYGVQD (reference sequence). V was pared by 4 bases and J by 5 bases, with 32 bases between. The CDR3 spans 21 residues. The CDR3 is CASSGFGRDLLKTWKNEKLFF. CDR3 coding DNA: TGCGCCAGCAGTGGTTTTGGCCGGGACCTACTAAAGACCTGGAAAAATGAAAAACTGTTTTTT.